The present T cell receptor beta chain was sequenced within a study of tumor-infiltrating lymphocytes in primary liver carcinoma. Study summary: Both sexes were represented among patients, who were 30 to 69 years old. Stage T1-T3 N0M0 tumors spanned about 4.2 to 10 cm. Study results and limitations: Tumor-adjacent and tumor-blood pairs displayed less overlap than did pairs of tumor regions.

The CDR3 is 15 amino acids. Germline CDR1 is SGHNT and CDR2 is YENEEA. Synthesis of TCR beta cDNA was carried out from approximately 500 ng total RNA with a constant-region primer. ARM-PCR was slightly modified, and three nested multiplex PCR rounds with it gave rise to the TCR beta libraries. Researchers ran the first two PCR rounds for around 10 cycles each with TRBV1-TRBV30 forward primers and a C-beta reverse primer. TCRdb recomputed calls from the multiplex PCR reads with MiXCR, one row per CDR3 protein. The table lists almost 200,000 distinct CDR3 sequences, 65% of them singletons. Out of unsorted whole blood came the blood RNA, and germline DNA was extracted as well. Details on this clonotype: Its antigen remains unidentified. The junction does not match germline at one end; this may be a read error.

The chain joins TRBV11-3 to TRBJ1-2, with 8 bases that match TRBD1. Material: peripheral blood. The receptor was isolated from a woman aged 60 to 75 with primary liver carcinoma and hepatitis B virus infection. Here the CDR3 DNA reads TGTGCCAGCAGCTTAGCGGACAGGGAAGAGTATGGGTACACCTTC. Translating it yields CASSLADREEYGYTF.